This T cell receptor (beta chain) was captured in a study of identifying expanded T cells in peripheral blood (dated by TCRdb to between 2018 and 2020). For context, the study as a whole: Technical replicates were generated by sequencing separate aliquots of the same genomic DNA pool, with four replicates compared pairwise.

The immunoSEQ Assay, which relies on bias-controlled multiplex PCR amplification of genomic DNA, was used to profile TCRbeta CDR3 regions. In the paper's pipeline: To quantify the absolute abundance of each unique TCRbeta CDR3 region, the sequences were collapsed and filtered. Differential abundance was tested with two models: a binomial (Fisher-equivalent) model and a beta-binomial model that adds time-dependent variance fitted from healthy donors. Clones with fewer than 5 combined templates were removed, and differential abundance was called for clones with a Benjamini-Hochberg FDR below 0.01. Using the form v = (b*log(k)+a)^2, the beta-binomial variance was modeled as a function of the total template count across the two samples. TCRdb's version of the immuneACCESS table is confined to in-frame rearrangements and falls short of the full clone set. An unresolved V gene accounts for under half of the shortfall where checked; the remainder is of unknown origin. From that table come the V and J calls and clone size; the DNA was used to work out D and trimming. The sample table contains approximately 81,000 clones; only one count was recorded for roughly 84% of them. The ten largest make up around a fifth of the sample.

What the authors observed across the whole study: Both the number of clones called differentially abundant and the false-positive rate were significantly reduced by the beta-binomial model across all healthy-donor time intervals. The authors expected biological variance in healthy repertoires might increase further over much longer intervals such as months to years. The binomial model flagged approximately 1.2 differentially abundant clones between technical replicates, compared with about 16 over about two weeks and roughly 19 over approximately four weeks. In all healthy donors, the variance in clone template counts between samples taken two to three weeks apart rose significantly as total template count increased.

The CDR3, cysteine through phenylalanine, is 14 amino acids long. Just CDR3 DNA is preserved here, 42 bases in frame from base 1. The V and J ends are trimmed by 0 bases and 3 bases, leaving 10 bases between them. Based on the germline V gene (reference sequence), the CDR1 and CDR2 sequences are SGHNT and YYREEE. No immune events such as infections were documented for the healthy donors during the collection period. Time-dependent variance in a beta-binomial model of T-cell clone differential abundance was calibrated using healthy-donor blood repertoires as a training cohort. The training cohort comprised approximately 10 healthy donors, 3 female and 7 male. Donor ages ranged from about 25 to 64 years, with an average of around 43 years. Whole blood was collected from each healthy donor at three time points spaced 2 to 3 weeks apart and obtained from a commercial supplier. Genomic DNA was extracted from unsorted whole blood for immunosequencing.

With regard to this clone: The target of this receptor is not known. Nothing much larger sits one base from this clone, and base qualities are not available.

The chain is made from TRBV5-4 and TRBJ2-7, with the D gene uncertain. The clonotype was recovered from a person aged 18 to 70 in good health. Sequencing was performed on blood. CDR3 reads: CASSLGLESYEQYF. The nucleotide sequence reads TGTGCCAGCAGCTTGGGACTGGAAAGCTACGAGCAGTACTTC.